This TCR beta chain was captured by sequencing in a study of technical replicates of blood from several donors. With 3 bases clipped from V and 4 bases from J, the junction kept 6 bases outside the gene matches. This CDR3 has 14 residues. Germline assignment: CDR1 SGHNT and CDR2 YYREEE (reference sequence). The data were produced by immunoSEQ multiplex PCR, yet TCRdb's version contains in-frame clones alone and is incomplete. The data show approximately 88,000 clones, 85% to 95% seen once. The rearrangement uses TRBV5-4 and TRBJ1-2; 7 nucleotides align to TRBD1. This clonotype originated in a human donor in good health. The sequenced material came from T cells isolated from PBMCs. The CDR3 DNA reads TGTGCCAGCAGCTCCCGGGACAGCCTCTATGGCTACACCTTC. Translation: CASSSRDSLYGYTF. Combining the CDR3 with reference TRBV5-4 and TRBJ1-2 gives the whole variable domain ETGVTQSPTHLIKTRGQQVTLRCSSQSGHNTVSWYQQALGQGPQFIFQYYREEENGRGNFPPRFSGLQFPNYSSELNVNALELDDSALYLCASSSRDSLYGYTFGSGTRLTVV.